This T cell receptor beta chain was documented in a study of blood T cell repertoires in COVID-19. Study-wide background: Italy, Spain and the United States were the sources of the convalescent and acute COVID-19 samples.

Cohort placement rested on clinical history that participants reported themselves. Sequenced by immunoSEQ multiplex PCR; TCRdb stores in-frame clones only, minus some. This table has fewer than 500,000 clones, 87% appearing once. V was cut by 5 bases and J by 13 bases, with 11 bases left in between. Germline lookup yields CDR1 SGHVS and CDR2 FNYEAQ. The CDR3 totals 10 residues. The V gene is TRBV7-6, the J gene TRBJ1-1; weak D call: TRBD1 (5 bases). Material for sequencing was PBMCs or T cells enriched from blood (not recorded which). The TCR was taken from a woman aged 18-29 years who had recovered from COVID-19. The DNA of the CDR3 is TGTGCCAGCAGCCCCAGGGTCGGTTTCTTT. Translated: CASSPRVGFF.